A single sample is the source of the 5 T cell receptor beta chains below, sequenced in a study of shared clonotypes between healthy human individuals. Clones were read by immunoSEQ multiplex PCR, and TCRdb kept only the in-frame ones, dropping some. Of 450,000 to 600,000 clones detected, 70% to 80% appear once; the ten largest clones hold over 9.5%. The material sequenced was PBMCs. These TCRs come from a woman between 40 and 50 years old in good health. Some clones in this sample may be carry-over from other donors' samples.

This sequence joins TRBV2 and TRBJ2-2; 11 nucleotides match TRBD2. V gave up 6 bases and J gave up 4 bases; unmatched junction bases: 4. Per germline, CDR1 SNHLY and CDR2 FYNNEI. This CDR3 is built from 15 residues. In DNA, the CDR3 is TGTGCCAGCAGACGACTAGCGGGACCCACCGGGGAGCTGTTTTTT. This gives the protein CASRRLAGPTGELFF.

The chain has TRBV28 and TRBJ2-5, with 11 bases fitting TRBD2. The V segment lost 6 bases and the J segment 4 bases; nucleotides outside the gene matches: 7. CDR3 length: 15 amino acids. In germline, CDR1 is MDHEN, CDR2 SYDVKM. The CDR3 spells CASRAALAGVETQYF. CDR3 nucleotides: TGTGCCAGCAGGGCTGCACTAGCGGGAGTAGAGACCCAGTACTTC.

The sample holds one count of this clone. The rearrangement joins TRBV7-2 to TRBJ2-5; no definite D call. Trimming stripped 8 bases from V and 0 bases from J, with 10 bases between. CDR1 and CDR2 from the germline V gene are SGHTA and FQGNSA. There are 13 residues in the CDR3. The CDR3 loop is CASVERNQETQYF. CDR3 DNA sequence: TGTGCCAGCGTGGAGCGAAACCAAGAGACCCAGTACTTC.

This clone was counted between two and nine times. This chain connects TRBV4-3 to TRBJ2-2; D possibly uses TRBD1 or TRBD2 (5 bases each). This CDR3 comprises 15 residues. CDR1 and CDR2 (germline): LGHNA, YSLEER. Trimming left V 0 bases short and J 5 bases short, with 10 bases between. In nucleotides, the CDR3 is TGCGCCAGCAGCCAAGAGAGAGGGGCGACCGGGGAGCTGTTTTTT. This sequence encodes CASSQERGATGELFF.

The V gene is TRBV13, the J gene TRBJ2-1, with 9 bases lining up with TRBD2. The CDR3 contains 17 residues. Germline CDR1 and CDR2: PRHDT and FYEKMQ (reference sequence). V shed 1 base, J shed 1 base, and the junction held 5 bases outside the gene matches. The CDR3 protein is CASSLVSLAGSYNEQFF. The CDR3 DNA sequence: TGTGCCAGCAGCTTAGTATCCCTAGCGGGGTCCTACAATGAGCAGTTCTTC.